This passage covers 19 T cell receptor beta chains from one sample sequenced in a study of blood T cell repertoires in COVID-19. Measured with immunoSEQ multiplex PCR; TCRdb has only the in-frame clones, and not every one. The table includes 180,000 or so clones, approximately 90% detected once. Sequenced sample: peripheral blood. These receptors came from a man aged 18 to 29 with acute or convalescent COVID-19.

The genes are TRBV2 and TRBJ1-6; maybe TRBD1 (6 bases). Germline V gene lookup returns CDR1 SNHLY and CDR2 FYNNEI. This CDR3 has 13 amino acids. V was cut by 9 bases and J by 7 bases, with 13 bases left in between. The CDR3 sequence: CASIGQPNSPLHF. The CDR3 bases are TGTGCCAGTATCGGACAGCCCAATTCACCCCTCCACTTT.

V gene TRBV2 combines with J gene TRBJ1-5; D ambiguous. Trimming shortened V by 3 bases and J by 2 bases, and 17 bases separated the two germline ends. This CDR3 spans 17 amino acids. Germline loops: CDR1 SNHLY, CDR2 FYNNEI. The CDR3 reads CASSDPSGGVGNQPQHF. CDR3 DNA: TGTGCCAGCAGTGATCCCAGCGGCGGGGTAGGCAATCAGCCCCAGCATTTT.

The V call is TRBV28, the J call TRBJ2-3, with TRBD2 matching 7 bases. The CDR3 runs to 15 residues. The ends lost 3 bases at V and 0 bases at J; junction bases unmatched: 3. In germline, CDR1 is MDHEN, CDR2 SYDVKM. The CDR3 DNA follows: TGTGCCAGCAGTTTTAGCGGGCGGAGCACAGATACGCAGTATTTT. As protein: CASSFSGRSTDTQYF. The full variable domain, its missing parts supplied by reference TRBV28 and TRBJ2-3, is DVKVTQSSRYLVKRTGEKVFLECVQDMDHENMFWYRQDPGLGLRLIYFSYDVKMKEKGDIPEGYSVSREKKERFSLILESASTNQTSMYLCASSFSGRSTDTQYFGPGTRLTVL.

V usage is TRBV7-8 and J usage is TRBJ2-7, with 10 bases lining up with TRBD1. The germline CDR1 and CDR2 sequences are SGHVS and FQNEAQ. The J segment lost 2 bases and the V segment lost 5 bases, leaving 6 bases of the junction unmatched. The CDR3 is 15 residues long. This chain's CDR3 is CASSNRQGATYEQYF. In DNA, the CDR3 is TGTGCCAGCAGCAATAGACAGGGGGCTACCTACGAGCAGTACTTC.

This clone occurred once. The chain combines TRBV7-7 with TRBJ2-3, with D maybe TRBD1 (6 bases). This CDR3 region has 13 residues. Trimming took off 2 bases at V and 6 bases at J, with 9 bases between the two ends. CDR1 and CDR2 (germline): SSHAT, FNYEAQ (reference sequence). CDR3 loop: CASSLTQGDTQYF. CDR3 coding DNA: TGTGCCAGCAGCTTAACTCAGGGGGATACGCAGTATTTT.

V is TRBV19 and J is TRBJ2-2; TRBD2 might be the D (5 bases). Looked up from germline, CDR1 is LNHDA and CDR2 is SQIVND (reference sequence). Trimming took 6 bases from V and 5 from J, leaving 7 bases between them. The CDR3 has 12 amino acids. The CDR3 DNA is TGTGCCAGTAGGCCGGGGACCGGGGAGCTGTTTTTT. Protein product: CASRPGTGELFF.

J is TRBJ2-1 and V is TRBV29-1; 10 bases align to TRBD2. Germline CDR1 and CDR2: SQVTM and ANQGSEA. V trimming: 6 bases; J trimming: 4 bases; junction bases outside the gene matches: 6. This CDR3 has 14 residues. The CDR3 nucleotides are TGCAGCGTCACTGTAGCGGGGGGATACAATGAGCAGTTCTTC. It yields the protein CSVTVAGGYNEQFF.

DNA for the CDR3: TGCGCCAGCAGCCAAAATAATAGCGGGGGGTACACAGATACGCAGTATTTT. Translation gives CASSQNNSGGYTDTQYF. The rearrangement uses TRBV4-1 and TRBJ2-3; 10 bases agree with TRBD2. Germline V gene data show CDR1 as MGHRA and CDR2 as YSYEKL. J lost 2 bases, V lost 2 bases, and 7 bases had no gene match. This CDR3 comprises 17 residues.

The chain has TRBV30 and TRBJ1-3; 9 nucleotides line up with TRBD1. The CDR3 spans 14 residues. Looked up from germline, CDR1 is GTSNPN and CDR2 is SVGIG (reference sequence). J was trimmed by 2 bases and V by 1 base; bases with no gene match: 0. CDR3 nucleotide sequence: TGTGCCTGGAGTGGACAGGGGGCTGGAAACACCATATATTTT. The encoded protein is CAWSGQGAGNTIYF.

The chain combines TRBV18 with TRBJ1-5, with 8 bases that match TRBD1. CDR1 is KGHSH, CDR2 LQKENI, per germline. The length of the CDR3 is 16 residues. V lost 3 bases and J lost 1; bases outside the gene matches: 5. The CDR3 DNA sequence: TGTGCCAGCTCACCTTCAGGGGGCCGGAGCAATCAGCCCCAGCATTTT. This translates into CASSPSGGRSNQPQHF.

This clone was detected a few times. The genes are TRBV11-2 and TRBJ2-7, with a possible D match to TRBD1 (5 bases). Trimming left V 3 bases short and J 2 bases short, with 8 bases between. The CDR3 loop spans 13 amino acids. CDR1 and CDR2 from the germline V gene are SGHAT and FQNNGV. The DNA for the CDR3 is TGTGCCAGCAGCTTCCCAGGGACCTACGAGCAGTACTTC. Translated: CASSFPGTYEQYF.

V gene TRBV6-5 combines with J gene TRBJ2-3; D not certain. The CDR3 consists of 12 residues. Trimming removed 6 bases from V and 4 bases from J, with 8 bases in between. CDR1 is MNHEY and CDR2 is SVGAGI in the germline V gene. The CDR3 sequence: CASRRSPDTQYF. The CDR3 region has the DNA TGTGCCAGCAGGCGGAGCCCAGATACGCAGTATTTT.

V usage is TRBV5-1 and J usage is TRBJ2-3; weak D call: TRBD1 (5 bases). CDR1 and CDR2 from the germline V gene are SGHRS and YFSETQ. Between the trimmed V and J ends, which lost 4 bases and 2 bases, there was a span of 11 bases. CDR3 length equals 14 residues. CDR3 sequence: CASSPETVTDTQYF. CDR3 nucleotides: TGCGCCAGCAGCCCAGAGACAGTCACAGATACGCAGTATTTT.

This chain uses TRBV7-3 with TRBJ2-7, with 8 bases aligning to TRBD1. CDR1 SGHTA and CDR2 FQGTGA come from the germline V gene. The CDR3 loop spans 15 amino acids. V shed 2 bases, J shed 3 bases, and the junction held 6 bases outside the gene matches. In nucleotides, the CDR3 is TGTGCCAGCAGCTTAGGACAGGGCTCCGGCTACGAGCAGTACTTC. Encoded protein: CASSLGQGSGYEQYF. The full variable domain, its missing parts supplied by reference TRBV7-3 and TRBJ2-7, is GAGVSQTPSNKVTEKGKYVELRCDPISGHTALYWYRQSLGQGPEFLIYFQGTGAADDSGLPNDRFFAVRPEGSVSTLKIQRTERGDSAVYLCASSLGQGSGYEQYFGPGTRLTVT.

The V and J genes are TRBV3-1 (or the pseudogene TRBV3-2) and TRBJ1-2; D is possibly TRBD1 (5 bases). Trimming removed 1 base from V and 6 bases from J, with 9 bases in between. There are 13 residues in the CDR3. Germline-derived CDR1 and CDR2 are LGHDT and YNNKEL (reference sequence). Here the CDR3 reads CASSQGGRDGYTF. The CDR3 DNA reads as TGTGCCAGCAGCCAAGGGGGGAGGGATGGCTACACCTTC.

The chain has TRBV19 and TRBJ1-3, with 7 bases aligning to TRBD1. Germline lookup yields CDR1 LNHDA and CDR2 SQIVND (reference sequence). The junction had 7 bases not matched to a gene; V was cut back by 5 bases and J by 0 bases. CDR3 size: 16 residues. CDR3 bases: TGTGCCAGTAGTCATGGAGACAGGGCCTCTGGAAACACCATATATTTT. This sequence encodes CASSHGDRASGNTIYF.

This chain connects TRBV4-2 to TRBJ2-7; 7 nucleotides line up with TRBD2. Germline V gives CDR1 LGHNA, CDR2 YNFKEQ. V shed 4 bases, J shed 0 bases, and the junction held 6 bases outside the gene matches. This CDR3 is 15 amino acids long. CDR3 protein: CASSLGLGSSYEQYV. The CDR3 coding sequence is TGTGCCAGCAGCCTAGGACTAGGTAGCTCCTACGAGCAGTACGTC.

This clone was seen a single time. The CDR3 loop reads CASSLARTADEKLFF. The CDR3 nucleotides read TGTGCCAGCAGCTTAGCGAGGACAGCAGATGAAAAACTGTTTTTT. The chain uses TRBV7-9 and TRBJ1-4, with D possibly TRBD1 on 6 matching bases. From germline, CDR1 is SEHNR and CDR2 FQNEAQ (reference sequence). This CDR3 has 15 amino acids. Trimming shortened V by 0 bases and J by 6 bases, and 11 bases separated the two germline ends.

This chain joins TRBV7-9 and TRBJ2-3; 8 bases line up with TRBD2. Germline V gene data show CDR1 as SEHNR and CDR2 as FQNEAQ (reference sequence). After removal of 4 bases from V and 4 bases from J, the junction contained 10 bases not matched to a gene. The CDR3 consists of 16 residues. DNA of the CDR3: TGTGCCAGCAGCTCCGGCGGGGGGCGGGTCGCAGATACGCAGTATTTT. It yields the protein CASSSGGGRVADTQYF.